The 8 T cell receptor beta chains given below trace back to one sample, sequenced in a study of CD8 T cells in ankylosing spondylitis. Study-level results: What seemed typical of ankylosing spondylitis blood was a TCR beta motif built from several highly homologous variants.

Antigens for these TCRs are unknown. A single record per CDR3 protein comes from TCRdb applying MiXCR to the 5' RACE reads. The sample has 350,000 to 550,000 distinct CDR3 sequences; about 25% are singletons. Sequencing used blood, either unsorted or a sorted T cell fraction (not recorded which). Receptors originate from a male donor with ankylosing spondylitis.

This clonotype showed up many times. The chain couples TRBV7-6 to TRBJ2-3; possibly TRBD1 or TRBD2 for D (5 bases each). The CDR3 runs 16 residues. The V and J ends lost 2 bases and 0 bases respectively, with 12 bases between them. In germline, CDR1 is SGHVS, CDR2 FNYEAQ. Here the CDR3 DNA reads TGTGCCAGCAGCTTAATTGGGGGAACTAGCACAGATACGCAGTATTTT. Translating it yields CASSLIGGTSTDTQYF. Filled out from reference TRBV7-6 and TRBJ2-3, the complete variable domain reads GAGVSQSPRYKVTKRGQDVALRCDPISGHVSLYWYRQALGQGPEFLTYFNYEAQQDKSGLPNDRFSAERPEGSISTLTIQRTEQRDSAMYRCASSLIGGTSTDTQYFGPGTRLTVL.

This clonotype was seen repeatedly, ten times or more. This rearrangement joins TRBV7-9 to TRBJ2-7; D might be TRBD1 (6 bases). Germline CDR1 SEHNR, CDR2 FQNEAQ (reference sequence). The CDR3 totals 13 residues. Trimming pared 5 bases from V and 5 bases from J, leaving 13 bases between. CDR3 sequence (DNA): TGTGCCAGCAGCAGAAGTCCAGGGGACGAGCAGTACGTC. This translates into CASSRSPGDEQYV.

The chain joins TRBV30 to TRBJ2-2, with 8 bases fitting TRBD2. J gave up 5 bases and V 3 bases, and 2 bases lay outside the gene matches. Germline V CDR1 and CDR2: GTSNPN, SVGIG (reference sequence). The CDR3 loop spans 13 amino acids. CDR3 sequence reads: CAWRIAGTGELFF. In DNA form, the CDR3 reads TGTGCCTGGAGGATAGCGGGAACCGGGGAGCTGTTTTTT.

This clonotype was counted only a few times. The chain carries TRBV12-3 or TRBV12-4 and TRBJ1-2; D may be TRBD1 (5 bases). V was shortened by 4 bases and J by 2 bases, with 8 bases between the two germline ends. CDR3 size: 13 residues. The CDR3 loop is CASSWDSNYGYTF. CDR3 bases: TGTGCCAGCAGTTGGGACTCCAACTATGGCTACACCTTC.

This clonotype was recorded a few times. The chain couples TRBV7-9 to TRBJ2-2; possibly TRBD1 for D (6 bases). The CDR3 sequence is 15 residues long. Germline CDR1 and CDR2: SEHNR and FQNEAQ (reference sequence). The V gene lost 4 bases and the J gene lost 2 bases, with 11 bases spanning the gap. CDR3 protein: CASSSGEQNTGELFF. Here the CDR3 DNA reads TGTGCCAGCAGCTCAGGGGAGCAAAACACCGGGGAGCTGTTTTTT.

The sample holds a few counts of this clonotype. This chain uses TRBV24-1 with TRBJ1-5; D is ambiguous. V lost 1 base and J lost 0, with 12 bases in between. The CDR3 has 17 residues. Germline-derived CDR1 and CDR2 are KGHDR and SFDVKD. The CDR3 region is CATSDLVEGNSNQPQHF. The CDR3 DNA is TGTGCCACCAGTGATTTAGTGGAGGGCAATAGCAATCAGCCCCAGCATTTT.

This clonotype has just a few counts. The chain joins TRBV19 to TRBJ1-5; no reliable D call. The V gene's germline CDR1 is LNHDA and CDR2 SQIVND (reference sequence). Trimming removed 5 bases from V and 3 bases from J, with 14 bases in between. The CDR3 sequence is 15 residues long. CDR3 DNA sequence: TGTGCCAGTAGTCATGGAGGGTCGCCCAATCAGCCCCAGCATTTT. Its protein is CASSHGGSPNQPQHF. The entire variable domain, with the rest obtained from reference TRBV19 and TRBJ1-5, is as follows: DGGITQSPKYLFRKEGQNVTLSCEQNLNHDAMYWYRQDPGQGLRLIYYSQIVNDFQKGDIAEGYSVSREKKESFPLTVTSAQKNPTAFYLCASSHGGSPNQPQHFGDGTRLSIL.

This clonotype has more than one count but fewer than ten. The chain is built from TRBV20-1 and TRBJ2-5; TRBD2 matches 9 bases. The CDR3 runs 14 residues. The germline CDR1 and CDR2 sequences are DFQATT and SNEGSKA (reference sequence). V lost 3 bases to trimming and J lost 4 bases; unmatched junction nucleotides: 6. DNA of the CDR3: TGCAGTGCTAGTTGGCTAGCGGGGAGAGAGACCCAGTACTTC. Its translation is CSASWLAGRETQYF.